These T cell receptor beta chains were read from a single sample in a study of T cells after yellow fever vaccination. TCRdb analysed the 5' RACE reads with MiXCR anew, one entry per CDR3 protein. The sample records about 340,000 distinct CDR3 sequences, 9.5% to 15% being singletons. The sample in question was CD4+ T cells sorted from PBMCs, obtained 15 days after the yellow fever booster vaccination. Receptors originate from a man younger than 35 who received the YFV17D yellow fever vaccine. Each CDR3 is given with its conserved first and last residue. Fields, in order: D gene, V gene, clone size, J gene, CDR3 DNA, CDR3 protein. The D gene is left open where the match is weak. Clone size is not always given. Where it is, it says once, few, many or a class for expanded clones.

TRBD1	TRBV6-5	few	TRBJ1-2	TGTGCCAGCAGTCCGACAGGGGAATATGGCTACACCTTC	CASSPTGEYGYTF
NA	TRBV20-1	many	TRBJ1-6	TGCAGTGCTAGTGGGCAGAATAATTCACCCCTCCACTTT	CSASGQNNSPLHF
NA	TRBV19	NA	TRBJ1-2	TGTGCCAGTACGCGAGATCGAGGTTCCTATGGCTACACCTTC	CASTRDRGSYGYTF
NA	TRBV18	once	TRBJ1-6	TGTGCCAGCTCACCGGGGACGGCAAGCCGGAATTCACCCCTCCACTTT	CASSPGTASRNSPLHF
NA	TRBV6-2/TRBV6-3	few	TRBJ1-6	TGTGCCAGCGGTGGGGGTACGGGGAATTCACCCCTCCACTTT	CASGGGTGNSPLHF
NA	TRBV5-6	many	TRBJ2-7	TGTGCCAGCAGCTTACGAACAGGGATGGGGGAGCAGTACTTC	CASSLRTGMGEQYF
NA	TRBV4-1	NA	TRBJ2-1	TGCGCCAGCAGCCAAGATACGGCACTGCCCTACAATGAGCAGTTCTTC	CASSQDTALPYNEQFF
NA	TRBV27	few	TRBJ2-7	TGTGCCAGCAGTTTTGAATACGGGGAAAGATTCAGGCAGTACTTC	CASSFEYGERFRQYF
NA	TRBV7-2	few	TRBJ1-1	TGTGCCAGCACTACGGCCCGGAACACTGAAGCTTTCTTT	CASTTARNTEAFF
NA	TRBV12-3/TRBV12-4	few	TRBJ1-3	TGTGCCAGCAGTTTAGGGCATCTTCTCTCTGGAAACACCATATATTTT	CASSLGHLLSGNTIYF
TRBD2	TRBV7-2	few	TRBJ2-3	TGTGCCAGCAGCTTACTGGTGCGGGGGGGCCGCACAGATACGCAGTATTTT	CASSLLVRGGRTDTQYF
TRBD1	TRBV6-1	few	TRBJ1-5	TGTGCCAGCAGTGAAGAGGGGACAGATTATAGCAATCAGCCCCAGCATTTT	CASSEEGTDYSNQPQHF
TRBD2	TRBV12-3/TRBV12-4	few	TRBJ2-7	TGTGCCAGCCGTCTAGCGGGGCTCGAGCAGTACTTC	CASRLAGLEQYF
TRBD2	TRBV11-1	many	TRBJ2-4	TGTGCCAGCAGCCATGGACTAGCGGGAAGGATTCAGTACTTC	CASSHGLAGRIQYF
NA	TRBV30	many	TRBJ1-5	TGTGCCTACCGGGACGGACGAGCCCAGCATTTT	CAYRDGRAQHF
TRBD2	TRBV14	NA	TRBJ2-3	TGTGCCAGCAGCCAAACACTAGCGGTGGATACGCAGTATTTT	CASSQTLAVDTQYF
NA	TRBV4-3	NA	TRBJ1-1	TGCGCCAGCAGCCAAGGGTGGGGTTTTAACACTGAAGCTTTCTTT	CASSQGWGFNTEAFF
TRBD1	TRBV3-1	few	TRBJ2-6	TGTGCCAGCAGCCACCGGGACAGGGGACCTTTTGGGGCCAACGTCCTGACTTTC	CASSHRDRGPFGANVLTF
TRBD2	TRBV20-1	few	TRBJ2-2	TGCAGTGCTACGTTAGCGGGGGAGAACACCGGGGAGCTGTTTTTT	CSATLAGENTGELFF
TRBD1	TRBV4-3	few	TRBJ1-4	TGCGCCAGCAGCCAAGATCGCAGGGGGGATGAAAAACTGTTTTTT	CASSQDRRGDEKLFF
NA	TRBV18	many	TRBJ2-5	TGTGCCAGCTCACCACAGGGCCAAGAGACCCAGTACTTC	CASSPQGQETQYF
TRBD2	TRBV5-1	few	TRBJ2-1	TGCGCCAGCAGCGGGCCGGGACTAGTGGTTGAGCAGTTCTTC	CASSGPGLVVEQFF
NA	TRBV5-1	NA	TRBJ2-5	TGCGCCAGCAGGAAATTCTCAGGGGTCGAGACCCAGTACTTC	CASRKFSGVETQYF
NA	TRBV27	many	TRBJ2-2	TGTGCCAGCAGTTTCCCCGGGGGCACCGGGGAGCTGTTTTTT	CASSFPGGTGELFF
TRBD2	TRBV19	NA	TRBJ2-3	TGTGCCACCAACATGGGGGGGGGTGGATTCACAGATACGCAGTATTTT	CATNMGGGGFTDTQYF
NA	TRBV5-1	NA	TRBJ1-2	TGCGCCAGCAGCTTGGACCCGGGGAGCTATGGCTACACCTTC	CASSLDPGSYGYTF
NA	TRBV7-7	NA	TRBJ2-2	TGTGCTAGCAGCACTACCGGGACCGAAAAGAACACCGGGGAGCTGTTTTTT	CASSTTGTEKNTGELFF
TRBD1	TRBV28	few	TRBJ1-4	TGTGCCAGCAGTTTGAGAGCTTGGGGACAGGGACTGGAAAAACTGTTTTTT	CASSLRAWGQGLEKLFF
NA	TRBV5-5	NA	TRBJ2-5	TGTGCCAGCAGCTGGGGGGCCCCGGAGGGGACCCAGTACTTC	CASSWGAPEGTQYF
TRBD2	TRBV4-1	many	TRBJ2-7	TGCGCCAGCAGCCAAAAGGCCGCTAGCGGGGTTCCCTCCTACGAGCAGTACTTC	CASSQKAASGVPSYEQYF
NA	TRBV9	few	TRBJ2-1	TGTGCCAGCAGCGAGAGGGCAGAAGCCCATGAGCAGTTCTTC	CASSERAEAHEQFF
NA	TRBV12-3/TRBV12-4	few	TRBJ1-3	TGTGCCAGCGCGCGCTCGGGAAACACCATATATTTT	CASARSGNTIYF
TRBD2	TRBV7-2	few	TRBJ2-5	TGTGCCAGCCGGGGGGGGTTGGGAGAGACCCAGTACTTC	CASRGGLGETQYF
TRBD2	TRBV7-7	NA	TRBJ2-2	TGTGCTAGCGGGGAACGGGCCACCGGGGAGCTGTTTTTT	CASGERATGELFF
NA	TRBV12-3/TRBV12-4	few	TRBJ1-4	TGTGCCAGCAGTTTAGAGGTTACTAATGAAAAACTGTTTTTT	CASSLEVTNEKLFF
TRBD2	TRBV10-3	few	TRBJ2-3	TGTGCCACCTCTGGCGGGGGGGCTGGAGATACGCAGTATTTT	CATSGGGAGDTQYF
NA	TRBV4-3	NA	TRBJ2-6	TGCGCCAGCAGCCAAGACCCTGGGGCCAACGTCCTGACTTTC	CASSQDPGANVLTF
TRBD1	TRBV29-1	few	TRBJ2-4	TGCAGCGTTGAATCCACGGGACAGGGAAAAAACATTCAGTACTTC	CSVESTGQGKNIQYF
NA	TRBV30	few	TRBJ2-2	TGTGCCTGGAGTGCCCTATCGGGCAGGGTTCCGAACACCGGGGAGCTGTTTTTT	CAWSALSGRVPNTGELFF
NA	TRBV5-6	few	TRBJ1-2	TGTGCCAGCAGCTTGCGCAGGGGTAGCTATGGCTACACCTTC	CASSLRRGSYGYTF
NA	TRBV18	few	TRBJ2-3	TGTGCCAGCTCACCGTCGGGGAGGCCTAGCACAGATACGCAGTATTTT	CASSPSGRPSTDTQYF
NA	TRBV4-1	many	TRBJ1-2	TGCGCCAGCAGCCAAGCCGGGTATGGCTACACCTTC	CASSQAGYGYTF
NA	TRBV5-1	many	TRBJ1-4	TGCGCCAGCAGCTTGGCAATGTATGGGGGAGAACTGTTTTTT	CASSLAMYGGELFF
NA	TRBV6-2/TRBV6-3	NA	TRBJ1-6	TGTGCCAGCAGGCTCAGGATTAATTCACCCCTCCACTTT	CASRLRINSPLHF
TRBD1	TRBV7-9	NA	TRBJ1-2	TGTGCCAGCAGCTTAGCGACAGGGTATGGCTACACCTTC	CASSLATGYGYTF
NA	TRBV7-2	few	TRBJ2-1	TGTGCCAGCAGCTTAGGGCTGCCCGCATACAATGAGCAGTTCTTC	CASSLGLPAYNEQFF
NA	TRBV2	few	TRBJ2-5	TGTGCCACACAGGGGAGGGGGACCCAGTACTTC	CATQGRGTQYF
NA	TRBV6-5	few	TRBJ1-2	TGTGCCAGCAGCCTCACGGGAGGGAGCGACTATGGCTACACCTTC	CASSLTGGSDYGYTF